This TCR beta chain was sequenced for a study of CD4 T cells in relation to SARS-CoV-2 and coronaviruses. Study background: Controls used an HIV-1 Nef peptide pool or no peptide.

Sequencing used immunoSEQ multiplex PCR; TCRdb keeps in-frame clones, though not all of them. The sample includes 28,000 or so clones, roughly 76% seen only once; the top ten take about 18%. Germline V gene lookup returns CDR1 LGHNA and CDR2 YSLEER. CDR3 length: 13 amino acids. Trimming took off 2 bases at V and 4 bases at J, with 8 bases between the two ends. CD4+ T cells from unexposed donors were obtained before the COVID-19 pandemic (2011-2018). The cells were cultured for over eight days before CD4+ T cells were isolated. Unexposed-donor CD4+ T cells were probed with SARS-CoV-2 S/N and four cold-coronavirus spikes, cells permitting. In the case of this clone: The antigen remains undetermined.

The sequence came from a human donor in good health. The V call is TRBV4-3, the J call TRBJ1-2; no reliable D call. Material for sequencing was CD4+ T cells from PBMCs, cultured in vitro. The CDR3 sequence is CASSQPGGYGYTF. For the CDR3, the DNA is TGCGCCAGCAGCCAACCCGGTGGCTATGGCTACACCTTC.